What follows are 12 T cell receptor beta chains derived from one specimen sequenced in a study of T cells in Graves' hyperthyroidism and ophthalmopathy. Researchers amplified the TCR beta CDR3 regions from RNA transcripts. The study used the HTBI primer set for a first-round RT-PCR of the TCR CDR3. Via MiXCR, TCRdb re-called the multiplex PCR reads, giving one row per CDR3 protein. Of under 350,000 distinct CDR3 sequences in the sample, approximately 18% were seen once. Sequenced: blood. The receptors were sampled from a woman aged 50 to 60 with Graves' hyperthyroidism.

At least ten counts were recorded for this clonotype. The chain couples TRBV10-3 to TRBJ2-7; TRBD2 agrees at 7 bases. The CDR3 consists of 15 residues. V was pared by 3 bases and J by 4 bases, with 9 bases of the junction left unmatched. Germline-derived CDR1 and CDR2 are ENHRY and SYGVKD. CDR3 loop: CAISDGGLGGYEQYF. Here the CDR3 DNA reads TGTGCCATCAGTGACGGAGGACTAGGAGGATACGAGCAGTACTTC.

This clonotype came up many times. The J gene is TRBJ1-1, the V gene TRBV13; TRBD1 aligns across 7 bases. V gave up 3 bases and J gave up 5 bases; unmatched junction bases: 6. In germline, CDR1 is PRHDT, CDR2 FYEKMQ (reference sequence). The CDR3 covers 14 residues. The CDR3 protein is CASSFRQGGTEAFF. The CDR3 coding sequence is TGTGCCAGCAGCTTCCGACAGGGTGGGACTGAAGCTTTCTTT.

A word on this clonotype: At one end, the junction sequence differs from germline, possibly due to a read error. V gene TRBV12-3 or TRBV12-4 combines with J gene TRBJ1-3; D is unclear. The CDR3 is 13 residues long. CDR3 bases: TGTGCCACCAGTTATCCCTCTGGAAACACCATATATTTT. Protein product: CATSYPSGNTIYF.

In this sample, this clonotype turned up many times. The rearrangement joins TRBV11-2 to TRBJ2-3; TRBD2 agrees at 11 bases. The ends lost 5 bases at V and 4 bases at J; junction bases unmatched: 5. CDR3 length equals 15 residues. Germline values: CDR1 SGHAT, CDR2 FQNNGV. CDR3 bases: TGTGCCAGCAGCCCAACTAGCGGGAGCGCAGATACGCAGTATTTT. It encodes CASSPTSGSADTQYF.

This clonotype was found many times. The rearrangement links TRBV12-3 or TRBV12-4 to TRBJ2-5; D is tentatively TRBD1 or TRBD2 (6 bases each). This CDR3 contains 14 residues. Trimming pared 5 bases from V and 5 bases from J, leaving 15 bases between. The CDR3 DNA sequence: TGTGCCAGCAGTCCGCCGGGGGCGAAGGAGACCCAGTACTTC. Amino acid sequence: CASSPPGAKETQYF.

The table lists this clonotype with many counts. The chain has TRBV18 and TRBJ2-3; the match to TRBD1 covers 11 bases. Germline CDR1 reads KGHSH; CDR2 reads LQKENI. This CDR3 has 13 residues. The trim removed 6 bases at V and 5 bases at J, leaving 1 base unmatched. CDR3: CASSGTGGDTQYF. For the CDR3, the DNA is TGTGCCAGCTCCGGGACAGGGGGAGATACGCAGTATTTT.

In regard to this clonotype: A read error is possible here, since a much larger clone lies one base away. V gene TRBV3-1 combines with J gene TRBJ1-6; TRBD1 matches 10 bases. The V and J ends lost 6 bases and 14 bases, in that order; junction bases with no gene match: 13. CDR3 length equals 15 residues. CDR1 and CDR2 from the germline V gene are LGHDT and YNNKEL (reference sequence). In nucleotides, the CDR3 is TGTGCCAGCAGTGGGACAGGGGACTTCGATCCGGCCCTCCACTTT. This codes for CASSGTGDFDPALHF.

In this sample, this clonotype turned up many times. This rearrangement joins TRBV11-3 to TRBJ1-1; D not resolved. The CDR3 runs 15 residues. Germline-derived CDR1 and CDR2 are SGHNT and YENEEA. V was trimmed by 1 base and J by 0 bases, leaving 9 bases between them. The CDR3 region has the DNA TGTGCCAGCAGCTTAGCCCCGGGGTTGAACACTGAAGCTTTCTTT. Translating it yields CASSLAPGLNTEAFF.

V is TRBV7-9 and J is TRBJ2-7; 7 nucleotides agree with TRBD1. This CDR3 is built from 15 residues. V shed 6 bases, J shed 3 bases, and the junction held 11 bases outside the gene matches. In germline, CDR1 is SEHNR, CDR2 FQNEAQ (reference sequence). CDR3 loop: CASSNWDRGDYEQYF. The CDR3 DNA reads TGTGCCAGCAGTAACTGGGACAGAGGAGACTACGAGCAGTACTTC.

In this sample, this clonotype turned up many times. V gene TRBV6-5 combines with J gene TRBJ2-7; 8 nucleotides match TRBD1. Looked up from germline, CDR1 is MNHEY and CDR2 is SVGAGI. The CDR3 extends over 15 amino acids. The V and J ends lost 0 bases and 3 bases, in that order; junction bases with no gene match: 4. CDR3 in amino acids: CASSYSGDRFYEQYF. DNA of the CDR3: TGTGCCAGCAGTTACTCGGGGGACAGGTTCTACGAGCAGTACTTC.

This clonotype was seen repeatedly, ten times or more. The V call is TRBV6-1, the J call TRBJ2-3; D gene uncertain. Germline V gene data show CDR1 as MNHNS and CDR2 as SASEGT. The V gene lost 0 bases and the J gene lost 2 bases, with 3 bases spanning the gap. CDR3 length equals 13 residues. The CDR3 spells CASSEAPTDTQYF. CDR3 bases: TGTGCCAGCAGTGAAGCCCCCACAGATACGCAGTATTTT.

The CDR3 here is CAIRGGAGTEAFF. Written as DNA, the CDR3 is TGTGCCATCCGTGGGGGCGCCGGGACTGAAGCTTTCTTT. The V and J genes are TRBV10-3 and TRBJ1-1; perhaps TRBD1 as D (6 bases). Germline V lookup: CDR1 ENHRY, CDR2 SYGVKD. The CDR3 is 13 residues long. V shed 8 bases and J shed 5 bases, with 15 bases lying between them.